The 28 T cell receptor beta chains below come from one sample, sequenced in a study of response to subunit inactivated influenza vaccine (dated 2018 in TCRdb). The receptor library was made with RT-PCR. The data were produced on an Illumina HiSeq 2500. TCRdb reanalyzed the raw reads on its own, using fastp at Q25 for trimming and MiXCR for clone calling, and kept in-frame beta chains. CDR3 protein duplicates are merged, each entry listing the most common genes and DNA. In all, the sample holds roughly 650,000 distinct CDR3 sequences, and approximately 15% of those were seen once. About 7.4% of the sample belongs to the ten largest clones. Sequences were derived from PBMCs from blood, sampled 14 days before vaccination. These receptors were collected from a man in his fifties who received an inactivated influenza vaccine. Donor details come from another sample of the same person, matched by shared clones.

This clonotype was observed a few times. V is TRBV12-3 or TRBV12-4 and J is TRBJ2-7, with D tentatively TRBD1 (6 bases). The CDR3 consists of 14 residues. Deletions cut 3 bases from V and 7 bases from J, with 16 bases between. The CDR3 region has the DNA TGTGCCAGCAGTTTGAACGCTGCAGGGGATGAGCAGTACTTC. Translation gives CASSLNAAGDEQYF.

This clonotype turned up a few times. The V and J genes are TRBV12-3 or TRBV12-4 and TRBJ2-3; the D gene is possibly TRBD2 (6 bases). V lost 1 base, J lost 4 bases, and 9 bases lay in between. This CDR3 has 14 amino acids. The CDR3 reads CASSLGGTSDTQYF. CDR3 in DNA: TGTGCCAGCAGTTTAGGCGGGACTTCAGATACGCAGTATTTT.

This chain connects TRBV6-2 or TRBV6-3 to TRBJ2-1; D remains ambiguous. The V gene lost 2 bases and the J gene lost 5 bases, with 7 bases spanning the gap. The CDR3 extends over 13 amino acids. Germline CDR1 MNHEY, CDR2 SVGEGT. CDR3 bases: TGTGCCAGCAGTTACAATCTACACAATGAGCAGTTCTTC. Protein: CASSYNLHNEQFF.

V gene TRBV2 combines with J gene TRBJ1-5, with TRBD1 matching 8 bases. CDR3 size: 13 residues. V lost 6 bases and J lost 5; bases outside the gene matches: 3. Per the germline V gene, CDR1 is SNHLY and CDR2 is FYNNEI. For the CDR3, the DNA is TGTGCCAGCAGGGAGGACAGGGATCAGCCCCAGCATTTT. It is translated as CASREDRDQPQHF.

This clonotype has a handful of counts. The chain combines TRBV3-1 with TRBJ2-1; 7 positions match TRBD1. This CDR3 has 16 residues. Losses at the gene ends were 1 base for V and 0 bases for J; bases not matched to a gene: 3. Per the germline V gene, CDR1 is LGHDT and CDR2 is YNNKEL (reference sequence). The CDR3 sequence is CASSQVQGSSYNEQFF. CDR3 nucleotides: TGTGCCAGCAGCCAAGTACAGGGGAGCTCCTACAATGAGCAGTTCTTC.

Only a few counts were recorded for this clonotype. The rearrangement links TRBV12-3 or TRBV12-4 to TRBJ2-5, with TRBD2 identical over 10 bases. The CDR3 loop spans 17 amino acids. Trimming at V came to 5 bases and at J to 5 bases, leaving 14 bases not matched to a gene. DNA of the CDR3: TGTGCCAGCAGTCCCGGACTGCTAGCGGGAGCGAGGGAGACCCAGTACTTC. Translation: CASSPGLLAGARETQYF.

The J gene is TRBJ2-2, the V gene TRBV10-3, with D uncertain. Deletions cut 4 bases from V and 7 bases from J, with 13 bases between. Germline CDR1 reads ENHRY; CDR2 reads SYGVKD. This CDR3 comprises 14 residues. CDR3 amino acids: CAISGMVSGGELFF. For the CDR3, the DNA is TGTGCCATCAGTGGAATGGTTTCAGGCGGGGAGCTGTTTTTT.

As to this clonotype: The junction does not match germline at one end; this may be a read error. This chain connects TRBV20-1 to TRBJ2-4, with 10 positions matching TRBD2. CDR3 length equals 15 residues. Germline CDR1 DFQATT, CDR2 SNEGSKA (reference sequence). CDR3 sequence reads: CSTRDPLAGVDIQYF. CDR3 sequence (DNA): TGCAGTACTAGAGATCCCCTAGCGGGGGTCGACATTCAGTACTTC.

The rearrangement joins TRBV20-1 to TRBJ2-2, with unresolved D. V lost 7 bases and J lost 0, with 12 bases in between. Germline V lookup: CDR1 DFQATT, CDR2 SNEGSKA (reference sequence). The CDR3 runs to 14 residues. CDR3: CSGARTPNTGELFF. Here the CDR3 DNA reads TGCAGTGGGGCCAGGACCCCGAACACCGGGGAGCTGTTTTTT.

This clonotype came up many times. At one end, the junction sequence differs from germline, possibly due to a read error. The CDR3 DNA is TGTGCCAGCAGCTCTGGGACAGGCTACACCGAAGCTTTCTTT. Amino acid sequence: CASSSGTGYTEAFF. The chain couples TRBV5-6 to TRBJ1-1; the match to TRBD1 covers 8 bases. Germline lookup yields CDR1 SGHDT and CDR2 YYEEEE. The CDR3 has 14 amino acids. The variable domain in full, with the rest retrieved from reference TRBV5-6 and TRBJ1-1, is DAGVTQSPTHLIKTRGQQVTLRCSPKSGHDTVSWYQQALGQGPQFIFQYYEEEERQRGNFPDRFSGHQFPNYSSELNVNALLLGDSALYLCASSSGTGYTEAFFGQGTRLTVV.

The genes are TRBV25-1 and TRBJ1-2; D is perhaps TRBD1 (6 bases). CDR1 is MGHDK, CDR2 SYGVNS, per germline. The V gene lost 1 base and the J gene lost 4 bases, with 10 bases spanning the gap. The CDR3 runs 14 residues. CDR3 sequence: CASSELTRGYGYTF. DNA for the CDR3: TGTGCCAGCAGTGAATTAACCAGGGGCTATGGCTACACCTTC.

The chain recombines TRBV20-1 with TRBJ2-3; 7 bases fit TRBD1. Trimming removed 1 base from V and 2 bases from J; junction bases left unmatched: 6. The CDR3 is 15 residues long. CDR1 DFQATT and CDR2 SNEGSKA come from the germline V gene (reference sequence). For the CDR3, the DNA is TGCAGTGCTAGAGCCAACAGGGGATTCACAGATACGCAGTATTTT. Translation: CSARANRGFTDTQYF.

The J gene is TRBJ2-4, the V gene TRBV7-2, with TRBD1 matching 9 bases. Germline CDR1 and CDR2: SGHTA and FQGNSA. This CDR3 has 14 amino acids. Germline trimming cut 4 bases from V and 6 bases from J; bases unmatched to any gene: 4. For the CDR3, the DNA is TGTGCCAGCAGCTCCTACAGGGGGCCAAACATTCAGTACTTC. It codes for CASSSYRGPNIQYF.

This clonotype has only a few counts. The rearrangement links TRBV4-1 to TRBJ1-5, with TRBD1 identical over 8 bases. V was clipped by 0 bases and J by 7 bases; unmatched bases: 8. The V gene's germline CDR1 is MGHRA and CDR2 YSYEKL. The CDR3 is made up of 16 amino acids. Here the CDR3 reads CASSQESGGLGQPQHF. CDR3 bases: TGCGCCAGCAGCCAAGAATCAGGGGGCCTAGGGCAGCCCCAGCATTTT.

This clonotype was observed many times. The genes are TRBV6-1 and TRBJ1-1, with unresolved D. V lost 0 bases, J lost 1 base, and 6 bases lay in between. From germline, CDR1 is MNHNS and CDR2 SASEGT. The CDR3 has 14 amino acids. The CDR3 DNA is TGTGCCAGCAGTGAAGCGTCGGCGAACACTGAAGCTTTCTTT. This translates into CASSEASANTEAFF.

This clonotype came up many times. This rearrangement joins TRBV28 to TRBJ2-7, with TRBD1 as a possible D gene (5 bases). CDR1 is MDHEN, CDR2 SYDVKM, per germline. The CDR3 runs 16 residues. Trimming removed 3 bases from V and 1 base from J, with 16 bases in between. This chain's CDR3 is CASSFTLQDLSYEQYF. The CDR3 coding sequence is TGTGCCAGCAGTTTTACCCTACAGGATTTGTCCTACGAGCAGTACTTC.

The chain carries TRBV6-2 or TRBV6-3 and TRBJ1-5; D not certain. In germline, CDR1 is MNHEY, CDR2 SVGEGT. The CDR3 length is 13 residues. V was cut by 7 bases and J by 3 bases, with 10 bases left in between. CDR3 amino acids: CASMQSNNQPQHF. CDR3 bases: TGTGCCAGCATGCAGAGCAACAATCAGCCCCAGCATTTT.

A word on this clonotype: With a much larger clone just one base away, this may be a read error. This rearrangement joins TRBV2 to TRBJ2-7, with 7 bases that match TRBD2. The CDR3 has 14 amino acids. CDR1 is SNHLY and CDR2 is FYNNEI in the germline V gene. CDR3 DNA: TGTGCCTGCAGTGAGGGGAGGGATAGGGACGAGCAGTACTTC. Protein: CACSEGRDRDEQYF.

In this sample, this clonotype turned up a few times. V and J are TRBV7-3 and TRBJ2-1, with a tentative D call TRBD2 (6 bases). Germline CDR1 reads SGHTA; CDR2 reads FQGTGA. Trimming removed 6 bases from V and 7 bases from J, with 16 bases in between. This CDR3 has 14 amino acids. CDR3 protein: CASSSLGLQNEQFF. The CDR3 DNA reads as TGTGCCAGCAGTTCATTGGGACTCCAAAATGAGCAGTTCTTC. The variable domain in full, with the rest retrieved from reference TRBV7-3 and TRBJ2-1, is GAGVSQTPSNKVTEKGKYVELRCDPISGHTALYWYRQSLGQGPEFLIYFQGTGAADDSGLPNDRFFAVRPEGSVSTLKIQRTERGDSAVYLCASSSLGLQNEQFFGPGTRLTVL.

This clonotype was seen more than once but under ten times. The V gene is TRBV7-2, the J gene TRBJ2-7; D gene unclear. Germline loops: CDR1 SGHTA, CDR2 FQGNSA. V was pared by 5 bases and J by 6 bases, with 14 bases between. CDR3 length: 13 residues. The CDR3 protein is CASSANPGSEQYF. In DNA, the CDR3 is TGTGCCAGCAGCGCCAACCCAGGTTCCGAGCAGTACTTC. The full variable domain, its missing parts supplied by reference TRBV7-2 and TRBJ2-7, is GAGVSQSPSNKVTEKGKDVELRCDPISGHTALYWYRQSLGQGLEFLIYFQGNSAPDKSGLPSDRFSAERTGGSVSTLTIQRTQQEDSAVYLCASSANPGSEQYFGPGTRLTVT.

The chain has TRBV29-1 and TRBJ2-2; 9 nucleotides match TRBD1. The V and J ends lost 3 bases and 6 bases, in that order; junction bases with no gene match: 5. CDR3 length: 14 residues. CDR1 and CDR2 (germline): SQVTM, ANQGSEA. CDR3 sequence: CSVEGTGTAGELFF. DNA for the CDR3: TGCAGCGTTGAGGGGACAGGGACCGCCGGGGAGCTGTTTTTT.

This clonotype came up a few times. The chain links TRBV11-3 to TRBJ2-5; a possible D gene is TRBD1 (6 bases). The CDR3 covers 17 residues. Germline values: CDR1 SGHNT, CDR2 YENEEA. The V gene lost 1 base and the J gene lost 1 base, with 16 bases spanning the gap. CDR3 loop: CASSLGLGTHVQETQYF. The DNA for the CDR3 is TGTGCCAGCAGCTTAGGTCTCGGGACACACGTCCAAGAGACCCAGTACTTC.

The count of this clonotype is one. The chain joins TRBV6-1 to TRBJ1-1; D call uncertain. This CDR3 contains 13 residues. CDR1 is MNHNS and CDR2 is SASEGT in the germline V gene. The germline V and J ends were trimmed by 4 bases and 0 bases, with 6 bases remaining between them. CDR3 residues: CASSGRLNTEAFF. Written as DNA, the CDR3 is TGTGCCAGCAGTGGACGGCTGAACACTGAAGCTTTCTTT.

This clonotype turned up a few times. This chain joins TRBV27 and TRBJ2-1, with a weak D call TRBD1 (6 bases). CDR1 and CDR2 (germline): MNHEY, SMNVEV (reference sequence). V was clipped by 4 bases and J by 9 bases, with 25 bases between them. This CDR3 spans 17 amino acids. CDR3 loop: CASSSQSGTLLVREQFF. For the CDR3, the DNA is TGTGCCAGCAGTTCGCAATCCGGGACACTCCTCGTTCGTGAGCAGTTCTTC.

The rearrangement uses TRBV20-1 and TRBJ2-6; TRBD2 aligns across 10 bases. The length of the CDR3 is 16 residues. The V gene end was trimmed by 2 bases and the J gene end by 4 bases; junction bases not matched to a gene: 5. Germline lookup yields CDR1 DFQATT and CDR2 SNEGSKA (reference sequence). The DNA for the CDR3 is TGCAGTGCTAGAACTGGACTAGCGGCGGGGGCCAACGTCCTGACTTTC. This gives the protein CSARTGLAAGANVLTF.

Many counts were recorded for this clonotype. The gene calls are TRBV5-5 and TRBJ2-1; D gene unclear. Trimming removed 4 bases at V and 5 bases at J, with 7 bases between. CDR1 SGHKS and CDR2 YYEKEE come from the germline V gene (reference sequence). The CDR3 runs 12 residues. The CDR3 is CASSPYDNEQFF. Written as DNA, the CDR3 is TGTGCCAGCAGCCCCTATGACAATGAGCAGTTCTTC.

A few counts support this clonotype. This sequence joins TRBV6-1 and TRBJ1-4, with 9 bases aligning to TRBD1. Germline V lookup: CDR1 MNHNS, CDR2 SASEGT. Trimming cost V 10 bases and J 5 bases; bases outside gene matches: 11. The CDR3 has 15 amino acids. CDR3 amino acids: CATGGQGTANEKLFF. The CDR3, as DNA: TGTGCCACGGGGGGACAGGGCACCGCGAATGAAAAACTGTTTTTT.

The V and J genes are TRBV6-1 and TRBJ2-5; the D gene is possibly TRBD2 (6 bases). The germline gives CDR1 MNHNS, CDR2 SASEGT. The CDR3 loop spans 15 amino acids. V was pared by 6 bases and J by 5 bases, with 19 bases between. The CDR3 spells CASRTPGAAGETQYF. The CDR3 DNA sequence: TGTGCCAGCAGGACCCCTGGGGCGGCGGGGGAGACCCAGTACTTC.